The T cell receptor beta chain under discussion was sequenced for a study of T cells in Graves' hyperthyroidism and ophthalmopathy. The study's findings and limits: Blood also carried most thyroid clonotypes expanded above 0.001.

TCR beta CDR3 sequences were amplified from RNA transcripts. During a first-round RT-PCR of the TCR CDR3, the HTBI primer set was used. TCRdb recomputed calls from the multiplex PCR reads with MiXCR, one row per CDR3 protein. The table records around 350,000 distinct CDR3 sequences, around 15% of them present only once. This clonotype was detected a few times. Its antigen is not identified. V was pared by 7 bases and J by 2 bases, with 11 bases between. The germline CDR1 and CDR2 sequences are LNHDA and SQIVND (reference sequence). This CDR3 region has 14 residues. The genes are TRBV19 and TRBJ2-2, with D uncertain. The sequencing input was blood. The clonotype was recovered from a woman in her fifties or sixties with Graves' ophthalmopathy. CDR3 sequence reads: CASTPGLNTGELFF. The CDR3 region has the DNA TGTGCCAGTACACCGGGCCTTAACACCGGGGAGCTGTTTTTT.